Below, 8 T cell receptor beta chains from the same sample are listed, as sequenced in a study of memory CD8 T cells in hepatitis C reinfection. Clones were sequenced by immunoSEQ multiplex PCR, and TCRdb holds only the in-frame ones, with some missing. The repertoire holds some 46,000 clones, with roughly 87% as singletons. Stated time point: late/post reinfection, 12 to 24 weeks after detection. No in vitro expansion preceded TCR sequencing of the sorted cells. Sequencing was done on a sample of naive CD8+ T cells sorted from blood. The receptor source for this set is a young man with hepatitis C virus infection.

A single count supports this clone. V gene TRBV7-9 combines with J gene TRBJ1-5, with 7 positions matching TRBD1. This CDR3 is built from 15 residues. Germline CDR1 SEHNR, CDR2 FQNEAQ (reference sequence). Trimming cost V 4 bases and J 1 base; bases outside gene matches: 4. The CDR3 DNA reads TGTGCCAGCAGCTCAGACAGGGAGAGCAATCAGCCCCAGCATTTT. Encoded protein: CASSSDRESNQPQHF.

The CDR3 bases are TGTGCCAGCAGTCCCCCGGGGGTCTGGGAGCAGTACTTC. It encodes CASSPPGVWEQYF. The J gene is TRBJ2-7, the V gene TRBV28, with D perhaps TRBD2 (6 bases). V dropped 5 bases and J dropped 7 bases, with 15 bases sitting between them. Germline-derived CDR1 and CDR2 are MDHEN and SYDVKM. This CDR3 has 13 residues.

The sample holds one count of this clone. J is TRBJ2-7 and V is TRBV5-6; D is possibly TRBD2 (8 bases). Deletions cut 4 bases from V and 4 bases from J, with 21 bases between. The CDR3 has 16 amino acids. In germline, CDR1 is SGHDT, CDR2 YYEEEE. CDR3 sequence: CASSLLAGQTPYEQYF. The CDR3 region has the DNA TGTGCCAGCAGCCTCTTAGCGGGACAGACCCCATACGAGCAGTACTTC.

The chain links TRBV11-2 to TRBJ2-3; D might be TRBD2 (6 bases). The CDR3 is 14 residues long. V was shortened by 6 bases and J by 6 bases, with 16 bases between the two germline ends. The germline V gene encodes CDR1 SGHAT and CDR2 FQNNGV. The CDR3 DNA reads TGTGCCAGCAGTGGGACTCCATGGGCCGATACGCAGTATTTT. It is translated as CASSGTPWADTQYF.

The chain carries TRBV27 and TRBJ2-2, with D possibly TRBD2 on 6 matching bases. The ends were cut back, 6 bases at V and 4 bases at J, with 15 bases in the middle. CDR3 length equals 15 residues. Germline CDR1 is MNHEY and CDR2 is SMNVEV (reference sequence). CDR3 in amino acids: CASSPLGGVTGELFF. DNA for the CDR3: TGTGCCAGCAGCCCCCTTGGCGGGGTCACCGGGGAGCTGTTTTTT.

The chain is built from TRBV7-2 and TRBJ2-7; 9 bases map to TRBD2. This CDR3 region has 15 residues. Losses at the gene ends were 3 bases for V and 3 bases for J; bases not matched to a gene: 6. Germline CDR1 reads SGHTA; CDR2 reads FQGNSA. CDR3 bases: TGTGCCAGCAGCTTCAGACTAGCGGTGAACTACGAGCAGTACTTC. Amino acids: CASSFRLAVNYEQYF.

This chain links TRBV7-9 with TRBJ1-4, with D perhaps TRBD1 (6 bases). Germline loops: CDR1 SEHNR, CDR2 FQNEAQ (reference sequence). This CDR3 contains 13 residues. Trimming removed 4 bases from V and 6 bases from J, with 9 bases in between. The DNA of the CDR3 is TGTGCCAGCAGCTCGTCAGGGGATGAAAAACTGTTTTTT. It translates to CASSSSGDEKLFF.

The chain is built from TRBV9 and TRBJ2-3; 10 bases map to TRBD2. The CDR3 length is 16 residues. Germline V lookup: CDR1 SGDLS, CDR2 YYNGEE. After removal of 3 bases from V and 1 base from J, the junction contained 5 bases not matched to a gene. The CDR3 region has the DNA TGTGCCAGCAGCGATAGCGGGGGGATCGGCACAGATACGCAGTATTTT. Encoded protein: CASSDSGGIGTDTQYF.